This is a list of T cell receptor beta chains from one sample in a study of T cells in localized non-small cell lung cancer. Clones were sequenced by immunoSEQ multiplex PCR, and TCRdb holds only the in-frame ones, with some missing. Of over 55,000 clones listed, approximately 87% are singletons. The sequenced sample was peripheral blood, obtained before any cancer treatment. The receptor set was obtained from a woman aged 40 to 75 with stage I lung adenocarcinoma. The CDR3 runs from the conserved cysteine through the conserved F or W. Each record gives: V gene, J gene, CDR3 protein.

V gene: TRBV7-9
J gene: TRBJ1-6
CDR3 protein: CARSSSAGSNSPLHF

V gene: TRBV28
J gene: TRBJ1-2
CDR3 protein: CASSPSDRAHGYTF

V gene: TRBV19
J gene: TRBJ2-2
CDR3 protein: CASSIFKGSYQDTGELFF

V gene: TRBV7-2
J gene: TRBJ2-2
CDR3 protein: CASTIGLVNTGELFF

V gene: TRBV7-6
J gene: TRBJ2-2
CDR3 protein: CASSLRGGEGEELFF

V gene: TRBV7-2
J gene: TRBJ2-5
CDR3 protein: CASSLNLGPETQYF

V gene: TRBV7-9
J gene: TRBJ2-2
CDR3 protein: CASSYPPGLARDTGELFF

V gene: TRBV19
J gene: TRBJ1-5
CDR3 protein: CASSRTGEYQPQHF

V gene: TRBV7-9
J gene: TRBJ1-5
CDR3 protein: CASSLEGDGPPQHF

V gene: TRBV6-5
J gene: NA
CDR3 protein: CASSGGIGFYEQYF

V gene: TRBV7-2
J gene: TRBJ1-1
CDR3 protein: CASSTSRVGTEAFF

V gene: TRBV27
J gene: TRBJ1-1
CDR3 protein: CASSFQQGAGEAFF

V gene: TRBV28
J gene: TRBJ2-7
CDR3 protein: CASSLSTARGSEQYF

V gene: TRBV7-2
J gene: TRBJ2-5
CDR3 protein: CASTKDRTQYF

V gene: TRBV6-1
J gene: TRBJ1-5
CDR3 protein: CASSDRTGPDQPQHF

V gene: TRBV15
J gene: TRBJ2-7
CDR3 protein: CATSYRILAGEQYF

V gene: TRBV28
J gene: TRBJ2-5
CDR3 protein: CASSQTYSTASQETQYF

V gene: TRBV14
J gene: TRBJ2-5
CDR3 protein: CASSQLAGGSGETQYF

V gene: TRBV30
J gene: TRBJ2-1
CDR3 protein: CAWGQYNEQFF

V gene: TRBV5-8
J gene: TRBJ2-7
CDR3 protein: CASKSGIGLSSYEQYF

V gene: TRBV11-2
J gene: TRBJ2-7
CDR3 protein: CASSLVTGSYEQYF